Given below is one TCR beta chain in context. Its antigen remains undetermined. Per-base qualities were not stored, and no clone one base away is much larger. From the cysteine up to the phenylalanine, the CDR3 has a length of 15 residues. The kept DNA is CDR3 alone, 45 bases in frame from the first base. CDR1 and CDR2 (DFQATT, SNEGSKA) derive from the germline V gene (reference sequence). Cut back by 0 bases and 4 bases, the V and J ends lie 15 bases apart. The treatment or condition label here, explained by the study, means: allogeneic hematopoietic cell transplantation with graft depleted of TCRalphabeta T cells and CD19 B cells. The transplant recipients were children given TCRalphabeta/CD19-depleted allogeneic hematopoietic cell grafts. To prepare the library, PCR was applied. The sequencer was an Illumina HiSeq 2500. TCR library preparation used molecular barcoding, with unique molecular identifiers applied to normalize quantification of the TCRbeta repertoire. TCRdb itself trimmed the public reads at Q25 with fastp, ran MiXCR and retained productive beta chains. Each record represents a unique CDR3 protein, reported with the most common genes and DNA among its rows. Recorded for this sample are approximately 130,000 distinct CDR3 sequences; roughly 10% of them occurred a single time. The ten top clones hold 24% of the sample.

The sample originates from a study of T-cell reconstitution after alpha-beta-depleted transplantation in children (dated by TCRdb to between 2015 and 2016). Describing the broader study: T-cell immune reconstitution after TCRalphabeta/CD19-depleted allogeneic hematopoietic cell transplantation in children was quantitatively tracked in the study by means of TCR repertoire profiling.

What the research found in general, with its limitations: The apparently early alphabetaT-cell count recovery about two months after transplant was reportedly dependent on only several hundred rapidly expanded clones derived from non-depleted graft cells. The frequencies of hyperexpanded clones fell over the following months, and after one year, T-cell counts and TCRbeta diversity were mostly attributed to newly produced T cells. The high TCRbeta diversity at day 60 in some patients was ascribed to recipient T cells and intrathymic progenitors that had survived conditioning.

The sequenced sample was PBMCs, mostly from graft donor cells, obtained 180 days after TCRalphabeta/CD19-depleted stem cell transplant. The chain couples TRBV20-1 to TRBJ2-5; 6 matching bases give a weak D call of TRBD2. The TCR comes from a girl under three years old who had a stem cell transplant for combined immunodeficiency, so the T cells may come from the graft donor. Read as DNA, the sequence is TGCAGTGCTAGAGAGTCGGGAGCCTGGAGAGAGACCCAGTACTTC. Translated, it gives CSARESGAWRETQYF.